Presented here are 18 T cell receptor beta chains from one specimen sequenced in a study of cytomegalovirus exposure and HLA in healthy donors. PCR involved 60 Vbeta and 13 Jbeta primers. This table comes from immunoSEQ multiplex PCR, and its TCRdb copy is limited to in-frame clones, with some not included. The sample has some 160,000 clones; around three quarters are singletons. Sequencing was performed on PBMCs. These receptors originate from a woman between 25 and 40 years old in good health and CMV-seronegative.

The sample holds a few counts of this clone. This chain uses TRBV2 with TRBJ1-4; 7 bases map to TRBD1. Germline loops: CDR1 SNHLY, CDR2 FYNNEI. The CDR3 length is 13 residues. The V segment lost 7 bases and the J segment 5 bases; nucleotides outside the gene matches: 4. The DNA of the CDR3 is TGTGCCAGCACCCTGGACAGGAATGAAAAACTGTTTTTT. This gives the protein CASTLDRNEKLFF.

The chain recombines TRBV5-1 with TRBJ2-7; 11 bases agree with TRBD2. V was clipped by 0 bases and J by 6 bases; unmatched bases: 5. Germline V gene data show CDR1 as SGHRS and CDR2 as YFSETQ. The CDR3 length is 15 residues. CDR3 sequence (DNA): TGCGCCAGCAGCTTGGCACTAGCGGGAGACTCCGAGCAGTACTTC. Protein: CASSLALAGDSEQYF.

This chain uses TRBV25-1 with TRBJ2-6; possible D gene TRBD2, 5 bases. Trimming stripped 1 base from V and 1 base from J, with 11 bases between. CDR1 and CDR2 from the germline V gene are MGHDK and SYGVNS. The CDR3 consists of 17 residues. The chain's CDR3 is CASSESSLASGANVLTF. CDR3 DNA: TGTGCCAGCAGTGAATCGAGTCTAGCTTCTGGGGCCAACGTCCTGACTTTC.

The chain employs TRBV29-1 and TRBJ1-1, with 9 nucleotides matching TRBD1. With 7 bases clipped from V and 1 base from J, the junction kept 4 bases outside the gene matches. This CDR3 has 13 residues. Per germline, CDR1 SQVTM and CDR2 ANQGSEA. The CDR3 nucleotides read TGCAGCGCCGGGGACAGGGAGAACACTGAAGCTTTCTTT. Encoded protein: CSAGDRENTEAFF.

This chain uses TRBV7-8 with TRBJ1-1; TRBD1 aligns across 8 bases. Germline values: CDR1 SGHVS, CDR2 FQNEAQ. After removal of 3 bases from V and 2 bases from J, the junction contained 11 bases not matched to a gene. This CDR3 is built from 17 residues. The CDR3 loop reads CASSLDRTGGSNTEAFF. The CDR3 nucleotides read TGTGCCAGCAGCTTGGATCGCACAGGGGGTTCTAACACTGAAGCTTTCTTT. Full variable domain (missing parts from reference TRBV7-8 and TRBJ1-1): GAGVSQSPRYKVAKRGQDVALRCDPISGHVSLFWYQQALGQGPEFLTYFQNEAQLDKSGLPSDRFFAERPEGSVSTLKIQRTQQEDSAVYLCASSLDRTGGSNTEAFFGQGTRLTVV.

The chain links TRBV30 to TRBJ1-2; weak D call: TRBD1 (5 bases). CDR1 GTSNPN and CDR2 SVGIG come from the germline V gene (reference sequence). The V end lost 1 base, the J end lost 4 bases, and 16 bases lay between the germline ends. This CDR3 is 15 amino acids long. This CDR3 reads CAWSASRREGYGYTF. As DNA, the CDR3 is TGTGCCTGGAGTGCCTCCCGCAGGGAGGGCTATGGCTACACCTTC.

This clone was seen more than once but under ten times. The chain has TRBV11-2 and TRBJ2-2, with D perhaps matching TRBD1 (5 bases). The germline gives CDR1 SGHAT, CDR2 FQNNGV. V gave up 1 base and J gave up 7 bases, with 13 bases separating them. This CDR3 comprises 15 residues. This chain's CDR3 is CASSLGAGQSGELFF. The CDR3 DNA reads as TGTGCCAGCAGCTTAGGGGCAGGACAAAGCGGGGAGCTGTTTTTT.

The gene calls are TRBV7-9 and TRBJ2-5; possible D gene TRBD1, 6 bases. The CDR3 loop spans 17 amino acids. Germline CDR1 and CDR2: SEHNR and FQNEAQ (reference sequence). Trimming shortened V by 1 base and J by 0 bases, and 15 bases separated the two germline ends. The CDR3 sequence: CASSLGQAVKYQETQYF. The CDR3 DNA reads as TGTGCCAGCAGCTTAGGACAGGCGGTGAAGTACCAAGAGACCCAGTACTTC.

V usage is TRBV28 and J usage is TRBJ2-1; TRBD2 agrees at 12 bases. In germline, CDR1 is MDHEN, CDR2 SYDVKM. The V segment lost 7 bases and the J segment 5 bases; nucleotides outside the gene matches: 6. This CDR3 contains 15 residues. Here the CDR3 reads CASNPTSGRHNEQFF. The CDR3 DNA follows: TGTGCCAGCAACCCCACTAGCGGGAGGCACAATGAGCAGTTCTTC.

The chain couples TRBV5-1 to TRBJ2-2; TRBD2 aligns across 13 bases. After removal of 4 bases from V and 1 base from J, the junction contained 4 bases not matched to a gene. The CDR3 length is 17 residues. Germline V lookup: CDR1 SGHRS, CDR2 YFSETQ. CDR3: CASSGRLAGGNTGELFF. CDR3 DNA: TGCGCCAGCAGCGGACGACTAGCGGGAGGGAACACCGGGGAGCTGTTTTTT.

The chain combines TRBV5-6 with TRBJ1-6; a weak D match, TRBD1 (5 bases). Germline CDR1 is SGHDT and CDR2 is YYEEEE. The ends were cut back, 0 bases at V and 10 bases at J, with 17 bases in the middle. This CDR3 is 16 amino acids long. The CDR3: CASSLADQGAGSPLHF. CDR3 DNA sequence: TGTGCCAGCAGCTTGGCCGACCAGGGTGCAGGATCACCCCTCCACTTT.

The rearrangement uses TRBV6-1 and TRBJ1-2; TRBD1 aligns across 11 bases. Germline V lookup: CDR1 MNHNS, CDR2 SASEGT. The length of the CDR3 is 15 residues. V lost 11 bases to trimming and J lost 6 bases; unmatched junction nucleotides: 14. This chain's CDR3 is CAGWTGGEEEHGYTF. The CDR3 DNA reads as TGTGCCGGCTGGACAGGGGGCGAGGAAGAGCATGGCTACACCTTC.

The rearrangement joins TRBV19 to TRBJ1-5; D perhaps matches TRBD1 (6 bases). V was clipped by 11 bases and J by 5 bases, with 19 bases between them. Germline V gene lookup returns CDR1 LNHDA and CDR2 SQIVND (reference sequence). CDR3 length: 14 amino acids. The CDR3 spells CAGGERTADQPQHF. The CDR3 DNA reads as TGTGCCGGGGGGGAGAGGACAGCTGATCAGCCCCAGCATTTT.

V and J are TRBV9 and TRBJ2-1, with 8 bases identical to TRBD2. The ends lost 4 bases at V and 4 bases at J; junction bases unmatched: 7. Germline-derived CDR1 and CDR2 are SGDLS and YYNGEE. This CDR3 is built from 15 residues. CDR3: CASSPSGRPYNEQFF. The CDR3 DNA reads as TGTGCCAGCAGCCCAAGCGGGAGACCATACAATGAGCAGTTCTTC.

V usage is TRBV28 and J usage is TRBJ2-1; perhaps TRBD2 as D (5 bases). The CDR3 sequence is 14 residues long. Germline V CDR1 and CDR2: MDHEN, SYDVKM. V was shortened by 2 bases and J by 5 bases, with 10 bases between the two germline ends. The chain's CDR3 is CASSLASTHNEQFF. DNA of the CDR3: TGTGCCAGCAGTTTAGCTAGCACCCACAATGAGCAGTTCTTC.

The table lists this clone with a few counts. This chain connects TRBV6-1 to TRBJ1-1; D perhaps matches TRBD1 (5 bases). The CDR3 is made up of 15 amino acids. V lost 6 bases, J lost 3 bases, and 17 bases lay in between. Germline-derived CDR1 and CDR2 are MNHNS and SASEGT. The CDR3 is CASRGRTGGDTEAFF. The CDR3 DNA reads TGTGCCAGCAGGGGGCGGACCGGGGGTGACACTGAAGCTTTCTTT.

This chain links TRBV9 with TRBJ2-1, with no clear D. The CDR3 covers 12 residues. The ends were cut back, 4 bases at V and 9 bases at J, with 11 bases in the middle. Germline V gene sequence: CDR1 SGDLS, CDR2 YYNGEE. DNA for the CDR3: TGTGCCAGCAGCCTCCCCCCCTCTGAGCAGTTCTTC. It encodes CASSLPPSEQFF.

The V and J genes are TRBV29-1 and TRBJ1-4, with D perhaps TRBD1 (6 bases). Per germline, CDR1 SQVTM and CDR2 ANQGSEA. The CDR3 is 11 amino acids. The V gene lost 4 bases and the J gene lost 6 bases, with 6 bases spanning the gap. This CDR3 is CSVGTDEKLFF. CDR3 nucleotides: TGCAGCGTTGGGACAGATGAAAAACTGTTTTTT. The full variable domain, completed using reference TRBV29-1 and TRBJ1-4, is SAVISQKPSRDICQRGTSLTIQCQVDSQVTMMFWYRQQPGQSLTLIATANQGSEATYESGFVIDKFPISRPNLTFSTLTVSNMSPEDSSIYLCSVGTDEKLFFGSGTQLSVL.